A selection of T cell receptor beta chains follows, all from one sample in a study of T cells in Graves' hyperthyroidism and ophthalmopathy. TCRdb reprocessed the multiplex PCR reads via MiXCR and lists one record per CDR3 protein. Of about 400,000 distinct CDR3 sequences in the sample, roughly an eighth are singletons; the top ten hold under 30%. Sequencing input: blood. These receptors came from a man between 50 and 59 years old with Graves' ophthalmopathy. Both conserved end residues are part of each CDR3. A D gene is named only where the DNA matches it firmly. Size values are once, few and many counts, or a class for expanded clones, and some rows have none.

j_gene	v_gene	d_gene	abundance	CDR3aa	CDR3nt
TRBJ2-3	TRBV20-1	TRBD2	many	CSAPPGTSFTDTQYF	TGCAGCGCCCCCCCCGGGACTAGCTTTACAGATACGCAGTATTTT
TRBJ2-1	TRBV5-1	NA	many	CASSLGQSSPFEQFF	TGCGCCAGCAGCCTCGGACAGAGCTCCCCTTTCGAGCAGTTCTTC
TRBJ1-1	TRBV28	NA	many	CASSSGTGNRGTEAFF	TGTGCCAGCAGTTCCGGGACGGGGAATCGTGGCACTGAAGCTTTCTTT
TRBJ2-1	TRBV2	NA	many	CASSEASLGGNEQFF	TGTGCCAGCAGTGAGGCGTCGCTAGGGGGGAATGAGCAGTTCTTC
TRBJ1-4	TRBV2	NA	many	CASSSVPGRNNEKLFF	TGTGCCAGCAGTTCCGTTCCGGGACGGAATAATGAAAAACTGTTTTTT
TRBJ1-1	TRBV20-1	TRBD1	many	CSARRTGSMNTEAFF	TGCAGTGCACGAAGGACAGGGTCTATGAACACTGAAGCTTTCTTT
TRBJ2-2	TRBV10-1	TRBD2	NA	CASSTGLAGVAELFF	TGCGCCAGCAGTACGGGACTAGCGGGAGTGGCGGAGCTGTTTTTT
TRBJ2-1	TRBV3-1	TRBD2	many	CASSQGVPAGSGNEQFF	TGTGCCAGCAGCCAAGGGGTCCCAGCGGGAAGTGGCAATGAGCAGTTCTTC
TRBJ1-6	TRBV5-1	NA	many	CASSLDLGAVNSPLHF	TGCGCCAGCAGCTTGGATCTGGGGGCGGTCAATTCACCCCTCCACTTT
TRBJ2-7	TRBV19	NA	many	CASSVRDGSYEQYF	TGTGCCAGTAGTGTACGGGACGGTTCCTACGAGCAGTACTTC
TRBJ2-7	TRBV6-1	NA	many	CASSPDPGSYEQYF	TGTGCCAGCAGTCCGGACCCGGGGTCCTACGAGCAGTACTTC
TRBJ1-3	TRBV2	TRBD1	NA	CASSNTGGSGNTIYF	TGTGCCAGCAGCAATACAGGGGGCTCTGGAAACACCATATATTTT
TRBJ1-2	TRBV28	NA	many	CASSLGRQNYGYTF	TGTGCCAGCAGTTTAGGGAGACAGAACTATGGCTACACCTTC
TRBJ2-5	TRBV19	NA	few	CASSMFQQETQYF	TGTGCCAGTAGTATGTTTCAGCAAGAGACCCAGTACTTC
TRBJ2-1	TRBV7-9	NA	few	CASTGNESNEQFF	TGTGCCAGCACGGGAAACGAGAGTAATGAGCAGTTCTTC
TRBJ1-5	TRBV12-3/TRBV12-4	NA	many	CASGRGDSNQPQHF	TGTGCCAGCGGACGCGGGGATAGCAATCAGCCCCAGCATTTT
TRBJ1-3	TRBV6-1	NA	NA	CASSEAFRGNTIYF	TGTGCCAGCAGTGAAGCGTTCCGGGGAAACACCATATATTTT
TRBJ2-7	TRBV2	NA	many	CASSERAGALYKQYF	TGTGCCAGCAGTGAAAGGGCAGGGGCTCTCTACAAGCAGTACTTC
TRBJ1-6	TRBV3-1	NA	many	CASTARVDNSPLHF	TGTGCCAGCACTGCCAGGGTGGATAATTCACCCCTCCACTTT
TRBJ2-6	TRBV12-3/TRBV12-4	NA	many	CASSSKVGSGANVLTF	TGTGCCAGCAGTAGCAAGGTGGGCTCTGGGGCCAACGTCCTGACTTTC
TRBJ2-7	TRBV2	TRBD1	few	CASRAGTGVSGEQYF	TGTGCCAGCAGGGCCGGGACAGGGGTTTCGGGAGAGCAGTACTTC
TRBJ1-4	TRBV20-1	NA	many	CSASLGGTNEKLFF	TGCAGTGCTAGCCTTGGGGGGACGAATGAAAAACTGTTTTTT
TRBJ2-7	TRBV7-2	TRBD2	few	CASSLTPSGKYEQYF	TGTGCCAGCAGCTTAACGCCTAGCGGGAAGTACGAGCAGTACTTC
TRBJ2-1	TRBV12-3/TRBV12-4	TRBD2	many	CASSLTSGNNEQFF	TGTGCCAGCAGCTTAACTAGCGGGAACAATGAGCAGTTCTTC
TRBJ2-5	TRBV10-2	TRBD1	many	CASSWQGATETQYF	TGCGCCAGCAGTTGGCAGGGGGCTACAGAGACCCAGTACTTC
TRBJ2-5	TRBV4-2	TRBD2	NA	CASSQGLARETQYF	TGTGCCAGCAGCCAAGGACTAGCGCGGGAGACCCAGTACTTC
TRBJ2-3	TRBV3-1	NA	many	CASSQDYRSDTQYF	TGTGCCAGCAGCCAAGACTATCGATCAGATACGCAGTATTTT
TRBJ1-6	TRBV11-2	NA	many	CASSLEPNSPLHF	TGTGCCAGCAGCTTAGAGCCAAATTCACCCCTCCACTTT
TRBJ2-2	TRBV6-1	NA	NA	CAIGLNTGELFF	TGTGCCATCGGACTTAACACCGGGGAGCTGTTTTTT
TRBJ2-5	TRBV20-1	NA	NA	CSADQTGMQETQYF	TGCAGTGCGGATCAAACGGGGATGCAAGAGACCCAGTACTTC
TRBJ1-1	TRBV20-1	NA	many	CSAEPRELDTEAFF	TGCAGTGCAGAACCCAGGGAGTTGGACACTGAAGCTTTCTTT
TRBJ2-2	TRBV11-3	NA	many	CASSLVLGHTGELFF	TGTGCCAGCAGCTTAGTGCTGGGGCACACCGGGGAGCTGTTTTTT
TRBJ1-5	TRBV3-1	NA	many	CASSQALGNQPQHF	TGTGCCAGCAGCCAGGCCCTGGGCAATCAGCCCCAGCATTTT